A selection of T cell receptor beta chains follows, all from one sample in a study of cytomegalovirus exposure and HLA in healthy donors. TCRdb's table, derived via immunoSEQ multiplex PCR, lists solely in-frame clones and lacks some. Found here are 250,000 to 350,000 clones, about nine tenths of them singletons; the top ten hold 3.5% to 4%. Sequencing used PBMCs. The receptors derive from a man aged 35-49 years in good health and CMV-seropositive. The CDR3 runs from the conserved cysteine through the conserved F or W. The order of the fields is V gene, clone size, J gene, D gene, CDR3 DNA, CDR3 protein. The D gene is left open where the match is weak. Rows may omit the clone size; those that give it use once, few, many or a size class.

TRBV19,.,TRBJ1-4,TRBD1,TGTGCCAGTAGCGCAAGGACAGGGCCCGAAAAACTGTTTTTT,CASSARTGPEKLFF
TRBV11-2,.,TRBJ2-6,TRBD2,TGTGCCAGCAGCTTAGTGGGGGGGAGCGTCCTGACTTTC,CASSLVGGSVLTF
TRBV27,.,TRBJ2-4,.,TGTGCCAGCAGTTTACAGGGGGCCAAAAACATTCAGTACTTC,CASSLQGAKNIQYF
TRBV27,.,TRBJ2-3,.,TGTGCCAGCAGAGCTAAAGTGACAGTCACCAACACAGATACGCAGTATTTT,CASRAKVTVTNTDTQYF
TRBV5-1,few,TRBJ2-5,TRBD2,TGCGCCAGCAGCCCTGGACTAGCGGGGTTGACTCGGGAGACCCAGTACTTC,CASSPGLAGLTRETQYF
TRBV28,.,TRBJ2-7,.,TGTGCCAGCAGCCGACCCCAGGGCTCCTACGAGCAGTACTTC,CASSRPQGSYEQYF
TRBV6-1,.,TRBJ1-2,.,TGTGCCAGCAGGACAGGTACCTATGGCTACACCTTC,CASRTGTYGYTF
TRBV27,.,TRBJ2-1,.,TGTGCCAGCAGTTTCGGTGCGGGAAGCTACAATGAGCAGTTCTTC,CASSFGAGSYNEQFF
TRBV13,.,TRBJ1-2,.,TGTGCCAGCAGCTTAGGGGGAGCTCCCTCGTATGGCTACACCTTC,CASSLGGAPSYGYTF
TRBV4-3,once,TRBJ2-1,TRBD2,TGCGCCAGCAGCCAACATCGTAGCGGGATGTCCTCCTACAATGAGCAGTTCTTC,CASSQHRSGMSSYNEQFF
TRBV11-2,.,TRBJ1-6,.,TGTGCCAGCAGCGAGAGGGAGCCACCCCTCCACTTT,CASSEREPPLHF
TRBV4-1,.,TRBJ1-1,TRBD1,TGCGCCAGCAGCCAAGATACCGGGACAGGGTTTGGAGCTTTCTTT,CASSQDTGTGFGAFF
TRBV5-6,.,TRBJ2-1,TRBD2,TGTGCCAGCAGCTTTCAACTAGCGATAAACAATGAGCAGTTCTTC,CASSFQLAINNEQFF
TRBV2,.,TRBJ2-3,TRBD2,TGTGCCAGCAAAGGTGGCGGGAGTAACACAGATACGCAGTATTTT,CASKGGGSNTDTQYF
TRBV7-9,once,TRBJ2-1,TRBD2,TGTGCCAGCAGCGTAGGAGGACTAGGGTCCTACAATGAGCAGTTCTTC,CASSVGGLGSYNEQFF
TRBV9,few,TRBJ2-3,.,TGTGCCAGCAGCGTATCAGGGAGCACAGATACGCAGTATTTT,CASSVSGSTDTQYF
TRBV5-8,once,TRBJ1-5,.,TGTGCCAGCAGCCGGCGGGGGAATAGCAATCAGCCCCAGCATTTT,CASSRRGNSNQPQHF
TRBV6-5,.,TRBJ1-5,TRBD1,TGTGCCAGCAGACCGGGACAGGGGTACCAGCCCCAGCATTTT,CASRPGQGYQPQHF
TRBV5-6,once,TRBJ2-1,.,TGTGCCAGCAGCTTGATCATCGGGGAGCAGTTCTTC,CASSLIIGEQFF
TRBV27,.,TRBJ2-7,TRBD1,TGTGCCAGCAGTACGATGACAGGGTCCTACGAGCAGTACTTC,CASSTMTGSYEQYF
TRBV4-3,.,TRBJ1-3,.,TGCGCCAGCAGCCAAGGGGGAGACTCTGGAAACACCATATATTTT,CASSQGGDSGNTIYF
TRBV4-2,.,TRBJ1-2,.,TGTGCCAGCAGCCAGGCGGGTCGAACTGGCTATGGCTACACCTTC,CASSQAGRTGYGYTF
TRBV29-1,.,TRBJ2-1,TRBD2,TGCAGCGTTGAGGGGGGACTAACGTTGCGGGAGCTCAATGAGCAGTTCTTC,CSVEGGLTLRELNEQFF
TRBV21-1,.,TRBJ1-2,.,TGTGCCAGCAGCAAAGCACCTCACAGGAATTGGACAGGACTGGGCTACACCTTC,CASSKAPHRNWTGLGYTF
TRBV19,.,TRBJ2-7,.,TGTGCCAGTAGTATGGGCAATACCTACGAGCAGTACTTC,CASSMGNTYEQYF
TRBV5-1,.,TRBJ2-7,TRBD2,TGCGCCAGCAGCTCCGGGGGGGGCCCGTACTTC,CASSSGGGPYF
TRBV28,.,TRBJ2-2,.,TGTGCCAGCAGTTTGGCTCCGAACACCGGGGAGCTGTTTTTT,CASSLAPNTGELFF
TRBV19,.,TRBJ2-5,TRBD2,TGTGCCAGTAGCCCGGGGGGGGGTATGGGAGAGACCCAGTACTTC,CASSPGGGMGETQYF
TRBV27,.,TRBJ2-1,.,TGTGCCAGCAGTTTATCGGGACTTTTGGGGCTTTACAATGAGCAGTTCTTC,CASSLSGLLGLYNEQFF
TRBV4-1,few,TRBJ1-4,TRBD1,TGCGCCAGCAGGCTAACAGGGGACGAAAATGAAAAACTGTTTTTT,CASRLTGDENEKLFF
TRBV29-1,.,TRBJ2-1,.,TGCAGCGAGCTCCGGGACACCTTCTACAATGAGCAGTTCTTC,CSELRDTFYNEQFF
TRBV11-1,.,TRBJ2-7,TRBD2,TGTGCCAGCAGCCCATTACTAGCGGGAGCCGTCCACGAGCAGTACTTC,CASSPLLAGAVHEQYF
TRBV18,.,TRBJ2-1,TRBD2,TGTGCCAGCTCAAGGCCTAGCGGCTACAATGAGCAGTTCTTC,CASSRPSGYNEQFF
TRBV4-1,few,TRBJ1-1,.,TGCGCCAGCAGCCCCGGGGGAGGGCGCCGTACTGAAGCTTTCTTT,CASSPGGGRRTEAFF
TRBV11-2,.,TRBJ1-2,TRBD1,TGTGCCAGCAGCTCCAGGGACAGGGGCTACTATGGCTACACCTTC,CASSSRDRGYYGYTF
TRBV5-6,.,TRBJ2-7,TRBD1,TGTGCCAGCAGCTCCGGGACAGGTCGGGGCGAGCAGTACTTC,CASSSGTGRGEQYF
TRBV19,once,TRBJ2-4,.,TGTGCCAGTAGTCTCTCGGCAGGAGGGAAAAACATTCAGTACTTC,CASSLSAGGKNIQYF
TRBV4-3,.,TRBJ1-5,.,TGCGCCAGCAGCCTCCTCGGGGGGGAGGGACAGCCCCAGCATTTT,CASSLLGGEGQPQHF
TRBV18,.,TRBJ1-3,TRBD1,TGTGCCAGCTCACCGGGACAGATCTCTGGAAACACCATATATTTT,CASSPGQISGNTIYF
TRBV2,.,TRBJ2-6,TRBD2,TGTGCCACCGGCGGGGGGGTCTCTGGGGCCAACGTCCTGACTTTC,CATGGGVSGANVLTF
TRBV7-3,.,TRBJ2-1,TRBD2,TGTGCCAGCAGCCCCAGGTGGACTAGCGGGAGCGACAATGAGCAGTTCTTC,CASSPRWTSGSDNEQFF
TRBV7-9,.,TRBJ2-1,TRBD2,TGTGCCAGCAGCGCCCGCACTAGCGGGAACCTCAATGAGCAGTTCTTC,CASSARTSGNLNEQFF
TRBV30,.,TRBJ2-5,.,TGTGCCTGGAGTGTAAATACGGGAGAGACCCAGTACTTC,CAWSVNTGETQYF
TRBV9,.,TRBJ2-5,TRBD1,TGTGCCAGCAGCGTACAGGGGGATGAGACCCAGTACTTC,CASSVQGDETQYF
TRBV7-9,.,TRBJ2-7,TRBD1,TGTTCCAGCAGCTTAGTAGCCGGGACAGGGGATCCCTACGAGCAGTACTTC,CSSSLVAGTGDPYEQYF
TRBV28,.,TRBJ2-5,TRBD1,TGTGCCCTAAGGAGACAGGGTTGGGAGACCCAGTACTTC,CALRRQGWETQYF
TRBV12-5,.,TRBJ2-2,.,TGTGCTAGTGGTTTGGACAGGAACACCGGGGAGCTGTTTTTT,CASGLDRNTGELFF
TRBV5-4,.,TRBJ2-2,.,TGTGCCAGCAGCTGGGGCCCCCCCGGGGAGCTGTTTTTT,CASSWGPPGELFF
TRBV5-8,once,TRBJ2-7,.,TGTGCCAGCAGCTTGGGGGTGGGCCGATCCTACGAGCAGTACTTC,CASSLGVGRSYEQYF
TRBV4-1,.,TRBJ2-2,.,TGCGCCAGCAGCCAAGATACTCCAGGGGCCCTCACCGGGGAGCTGTTTTTT,CASSQDTPGALTGELFF
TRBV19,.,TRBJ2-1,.,TGTGCCAGTAGCCCCAGGGGACGGACCTACAATGAGCAGTTCTTC,CASSPRGRTYNEQFF
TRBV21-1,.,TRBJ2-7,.,TGTGCCAGCAGTGGAGAGGGCCGGAGCTCCTACGAGCAGTACTTC,CASSGEGRSSYEQYF
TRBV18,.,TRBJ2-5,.,TGTGCCAGCTCCTCGACAGCTCAAGAGACCCAGTACTTC,CASSSTAQETQYF
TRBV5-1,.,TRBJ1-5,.,TGCGCCAGCAGCTTGGTCCCAGGGGCCAATCAGCCCCAGCATTTT,CASSLVPGANQPQHF
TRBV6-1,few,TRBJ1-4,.,TGTGCCAGCACCCTGCAGGGGCAGTTTAATGAAAAACTGTTTTTT,CASTLQGQFNEKLFF